Below are 17 T cell receptor beta chains sequenced from a single sample in a study of control samples from healthy donors and cancer patients. Only in-frame clones appear in the TCRdb table, and some are missing; sequencing was by immunoSEQ multiplex PCR. The sample yields about 120,000 clones, around 91% seen once. Source material: PBMCs. The receptors originated from a woman between 45 and 65 years old with colorectal cancer.

CDR3 coding DNA: TGTGCCAGCTCACCATTAGGTACTGGGGCCAACGTCCTGACTTTC. Its protein product is CASSPLGTGANVLTF. V and J are TRBV18 and TRBJ2-6; D is undetermined. The germline V and J ends were trimmed by 2 bases and 2 bases, with 7 bases remaining between them. The CDR3 covers 15 residues. Germline V CDR1 and CDR2: KGHSH, LQKENI.

The chain combines TRBV19 with TRBJ1-5; D is unclear. Looked up from germline, CDR1 is LNHDA and CDR2 is SQIVND (reference sequence). CDR3 size: 15 residues. V dropped 2 bases and J dropped 1 base, with 9 bases sitting between them. The CDR3 nucleotides are TGTGCCAGTAGTATAAATTACGGGAGCAATCAGCCCCAGCATTTT. This translates into CASSINYGSNQPQHF.

The genes are TRBV12-3 or TRBV12-4 and TRBJ1-6; D gene ambiguous. V lost 6 bases and J lost 7, with 7 bases in between. This CDR3 is 12 amino acids long. In nucleotides, the CDR3 is TGTGCCAGCAGCCATCAGAATTCACCCCTCCACTTT. Amino acid sequence: CASSHQNSPLHF.

The J gene is TRBJ2-3, the V gene TRBV23-1; the D gene is possibly TRBD1 (6 bases). TRBV23-1 is sorted into the ORF group, with uncertain function. The CDR3 extends over 16 amino acids. Trimming took 4 bases from V and 2 from J, leaving 16 bases between them. The CDR3 DNA follows: TGCGCCAGCAGTCGCCCCCCGACAGGTTCCACAGATACGCAGTATTTT. It is translated as CASSRPPTGSTDTQYF.

The chain employs TRBV7-9 and TRBJ1-3, with D uncertain. Between the trimmed V and J ends, which lost 1 base and 4 bases, there was a span of 8 bases. The CDR3 loop spans 14 amino acids. CDR1 is SEHNR, CDR2 FQNEAQ, per germline (reference sequence). The chain's CDR3 is CASSLVGPGNTIYF. The CDR3 DNA is TGTGCCAGCAGCTTAGTTGGTCCGGGAAACACCATATATTTT. The variable domain in full, completed from reference TRBV7-9 and TRBJ1-3, reads DTGVSQNPRHKITKRGQNVTFRCDPISEHNRLYWYRQTLGQGPEFLTYFQNEAQLEKSRLLSDRFSAERPKGSFSTLEIQRTEQGDSAMYLCASSLVGPGNTIYFGEGSWLTVV.

The CDR3 loop reads CASSVVDYGYTF. For the CDR3, the DNA is TGTGCCAGCAGCGTAGTAGACTATGGCTACACCTTC. This rearrangement joins TRBV9 to TRBJ1-2; no definite D call. The V gene lost 0 bases and the J gene lost 3 bases, with 3 bases spanning the gap. From germline, CDR1 is SGDLS and CDR2 YYNGEE. The CDR3 has 12 residues.

A remark on this clone: This CDR3 is also generated by other DNA sequences in the sample. The V call is TRBV5-1, the J call TRBJ1-2, with TRBD1 as a possible D gene (5 bases). This CDR3 is built from 13 residues. Trimming removed 4 bases from V and 3 bases from J, with 10 bases in between. Germline V gives CDR1 SGHRS, CDR2 YFSETQ. Here the CDR3 DNA reads TGCGCCAGCAGCCTCACAGGTGACTATGGCTACACCTTC. Protein product: CASSLTGDYGYTF.

The J gene is TRBJ1-1, the V gene TRBV5-1, with 8 bases that match TRBD1. Germline V CDR1 and CDR2: SGHRS, YFSETQ. V lost 4 bases and J lost 4; bases outside the gene matches: 9. This CDR3 contains 15 residues. The CDR3 DNA is TGCGCCAGCAGCGTTGGACAGGGCGGGGGCACTGAAGCTTTCTTT. Translated: CASSVGQGGGTEAFF.

The chain links TRBV28 to TRBJ2-1, with 9 bases matching TRBD2. Losses at the gene ends were 9 bases for V and 3 bases for J; bases not matched to a gene: 6. Germline values: CDR1 MDHEN, CDR2 SYDVKM. The CDR3 sequence is 14 residues long. DNA of the CDR3: TGTGCCAGTAGCGGGAGAGTCGGCTACAATGAGCAGTTCTTC. It encodes CASSGRVGYNEQFF.

The rearrangement links TRBV30 to TRBJ1-4; 10 bases align to TRBD1. This CDR3 is 13 amino acids long. V gave up 5 bases and J gave up 6 bases; unmatched junction bases: 3. CDR1 is GTSNPN and CDR2 is SVGIG in the germline V gene (reference sequence). The CDR3 region has the DNA TGTGCCTGGGCGGACAGGGGGTATGAAAAACTGTTTTTT. It yields the protein CAWADRGYEKLFF.

This rearrangement joins TRBV5-1 to TRBJ2-1, with 16 bases identical to TRBD2. Per the germline V gene, CDR1 is SGHRS and CDR2 is YFSETQ. The CDR3 is made up of 19 amino acids. V lost 0 bases to trimming and J lost 6 bases; unmatched junction nucleotides: 9. The CDR3 protein is CASSLEPGLAGGPGNEQFF. The CDR3 DNA is TGCGCCAGCAGCTTGGAGCCGGGACTAGCGGGGGGGCCCGGCAATGAGCAGTTCTTC.

This chain links TRBV7-9 with TRBJ1-2, with unresolved D. CDR1 and CDR2 from the germline V gene are SEHNR and FQNEAQ (reference sequence). The CDR3 loop spans 13 amino acids. The V end was cut by 1 base, the J end by 8 bases, with 11 bases between. The CDR3 loop reads CASSLESTGGYTF. The CDR3 region has the DNA TGTGCCAGCAGCTTAGAGAGTACTGGCGGCTACACCTTC.

With respect to this clone: Other DNA sequences in this specimen translate into the identical CDR3. The genes are TRBV18 and TRBJ2-5; TRBD1 agrees at 9 bases. The CDR3 is made up of 13 amino acids. V lost 3 bases to trimming and J lost 5 bases; unmatched junction nucleotides: 1. In germline, CDR1 is KGHSH, CDR2 LQKENI. In DNA form, the CDR3 reads TGTGCCAGCTCACCGGGACAGGGCGAGACCCAGTACTTC. The encoded protein is CASSPGQGETQYF.

The chain is built from TRBV20-1 and TRBJ1-4; 7 positions agree with TRBD1. Germline V CDR1 and CDR2: DFQATT, SNEGSKA (reference sequence). With 3 bases clipped from V and 2 bases from J, the junction kept 15 bases outside the gene matches. CDR3 length: 18 residues. CDR3 region: CSASEGAAGTITNEKLFF. In nucleotides, the CDR3 is TGCAGTGCTAGTGAGGGGGCTGCAGGGACTATCACTAATGAAAAACTGTTTTTT.

The V call is TRBV5-1, the J call TRBJ1-1; D is uncertain. The germline CDR1 and CDR2 sequences are SGHRS and YFSETQ. This CDR3 is built from 14 residues. V shed 3 bases and J shed 1 base, with 10 bases lying between them. The CDR3 DNA follows: TGCGCCAGCAGCTCCCGCCTAGGGAACACTGAAGCTTTCTTT. Amino acids: CASSSRLGNTEAFF.

Turning to this clone: This likely comes from a read error, as the CDR3 has no conserved phenylalanine or tryptophan at its end. Because the CDR3's place on the DNA is in doubt, the DNA is left out and the CDR3 is given as listed by TCRdb. V and J are TRBV19 and TRBJ1-1; no DNA check was done on the table's D call, TRBD1. CDR1 and CDR2 (germline): LNHDA, SQIVND (reference sequence). The CDR3 spans 11 amino acids, including both terminal residues. CDR3 loop: CASSTTGLITV.

The sample holds one count of this clone. The chain combines TRBV3-1 (or the pseudogene TRBV3-2) with TRBJ2-2; D unclear. CDR1 and CDR2 from the germline V gene are LGHDT and YNNKEL (reference sequence). The CDR3 totals 17 residues. Trimming pared 4 bases from V and 2 bases from J, leaving 17 bases between. CDR3 in amino acids: CASSRPRARFNTGELFF. The DNA for the CDR3 is TGTGCCAGCAGCCGACCACGTGCCCGCTTCAACACCGGGGAGCTGTTTTTT.